A selection of T cell receptor beta chains follows, all from one sample in a study of PD-L1 blockade in urothelial cancer. TCRdb's copy holds only in-frame clones and misses some; the assay was immunoSEQ multiplex PCR. The data contain tens of thousands of clones, approximately 78% of them singletons. This sample comprised PBMCs, obtained around atezolizumab (anti-PD-L1) treatment. The receptors shown here come from a man aged 65 to 85 with urothelial cancer. CDR3s include the opening cysteine and the closing phenylalanine or tryptophan. A D gene is named only where the DNA matches it firmly. Clone size appears in some rows only: once, few, many, or a class for an expanded clone.

TRBV27,TRBJ2-7,.,TRBD2,TGTGCCAGCAGTCCTAGCGGGAGAGTCGACGAGCAGTACTTC,CASSPSGRVDEQYF
TRBV29-1,TRBJ1-2,.,TRBD1,TGCAGCGTTGACCGGCAGGGGGCCCCTGAGGTCACCTTC,CSVDRQGAPEVTF
TRBV4-1,TRBJ1-1,.,TRBD1,TGCGCCAGCAACGCACAGGGGACAGCGAACACTGAAGCTTTCTTT,CASNAQGTANTEAFF
TRBV7-2,TRBJ1-1,.,.,TGTGCCAGCAGCTTTCCCCCCCTCTCTTCAGCTTTCTTT,CASSFPPLSSAFF
TRBV5-1,TRBJ1-6,.,.,TGCGCCAGCAGCTTGGTGGGCAGCGGTTCACCCCTCCACTTT,CASSLVGSGSPLHF
TRBV2,TRBJ1-2,.,.,TGTGCCAGCAGTGTACCGTCCAAGCGTGGCTACACCTTC,CASSVPSKRGYTF
TRBV27,TRBJ2-5,.,TRBD1,TGTGCCAGCAGTTTGGACAGGGCGGAGACCCAGTACTTC,CASSLDRAETQYF
TRBV19,TRBJ2-7,.,TRBD1,TGTGCCAGTAGTATAGGAGGGACAGGGAAGGACGAGCAGTACTTC,CASSIGGTGKDEQYF
TRBV9,TRBJ2-1,.,.,TGTGCCAGCAGCGTAGCGGGGGGCCCCTACAATGAGCAGTTCTTC,CASSVAGGPYNEQFF
TRBV7-3,TRBJ2-7,.,TRBD1,TGTGCCAGCAGCTTGACGGGACAGGAGCCTCCATACGAGCAGTACTTC,CASSLTGQEPPYEQYF
TRBV5-4,TRBJ2-7,.,TRBD1,TGTGCCAGCAGCCCCGACAGGGGCTACGAGCAGTACTTC,CASSPDRGYEQYF
TRBV7-7,TRBJ2-5,.,.,TGTGCCAGCAGCGCGGGACAGATAGAGACCCAGTACTTC,CASSAGQIETQYF
TRBV5-8,TRBJ2-7,.,TRBD1,TGTGCCAGCAGCTTGAGCTTGGGAACCCGGGGGACAGGGATAAACGAGCAGTACTTC,CASSLSLGTRGTGINEQYF
TRBV5-4,TRBJ2-6,.,.,TGTGCCAGCAGCTTGGAGGGGGATGGGGCCAACGTCCTGACTTTC,CASSLEGDGANVLTF
TRBV18,TRBJ1-4,once,.,TGTGCCAGCTCACCAGCGACAGGAAATGAAAAACTGTTTTTT,CASSPATGNEKLFF
TRBV5-1,TRBJ2-7,.,.,TGCGCCAGCAGCGTTAGCGGAAGCTCCTACGAGCAGTACTTC,CASSVSGSSYEQYF
TRBV18,TRBJ2-3,.,.,TGTGCCAGCTCACGGAGTCCAGATACGCAGTATTTT,CASSRSPDTQYF
TRBV29-1,TRBJ2-5,.,TRBD2,TGCAGCGCTGCGGGGGGGGAGACCCAGTACTTC,CSAAGGETQYF
TRBV29-1,TRBJ2-7,.,TRBD1,TGCAGCGTTGGAAGGACAGGGGGCGTCGAGCAGTACTTC,CSVGRTGGVEQYF
TRBV6-5,TRBJ1-1,.,.,TGTGCCAGCAGTTACGGGGGAGGCACTGAAGCTTTCTTT,CASSYGGGTEAFF
TRBV5-1,TRBJ2-1,.,.,TGCGCCAGCAGCTTGCCGGTAGTCAATGAGCAGTTCTTC,CASSLPVVNEQFF
TRBV4-3,TRBJ2-7,few,TRBD1,TGCGCCAGCAGCCAAGGCCGGGACAGGGGAAACGAGCAGTACTTC,CASSQGRDRGNEQYF
TRBV7-3,TRBJ1-1,.,.,TGTGCCAGCAGCTCAGACGAGGTACCCTACACTGAAGCTTTCTTT,CASSSDEVPYTEAFF
TRBV27,TRBJ1-2,.,TRBD1,TGTGCCAGCAGGTCAACCGGGACAGCCCAGGGGATTGGCTACACCTTC,CASRSTGTAQGIGYTF
TRBV5-6,TRBJ1-4,few,.,TGTGCCAGCAGCGGAGGACGGATTGCAACTAATGAAAAACTGTTTTTT,CASSGGRIATNEKLFF
TRBV27,TRBJ2-2,few,.,TGTGCCAGCAGTCCCTCGTTGACCGGGGAGCTGTTTTTT,CASSPSLTGELFF
TRBV5-1,TRBJ2-1,.,TRBD2,TGCGCCAGCAGCTTGGCCACACCGGGACTAGTGAGAGAGCAGTTCTTC,CASSLATPGLVREQFF
TRBV4-1,TRBJ1-2,.,TRBD1,TGCGCCAGCAGCCAAGGGACAGGGAACTATGGCTACACCTTC,CASSQGTGNYGYTF
TRBV2,TRBJ2-3,.,.,TGTGCCAGCAGACAGGGTTCCGGCACAGATACGCAGTATTTT,CASRQGSGTDTQYF
TRBV15,TRBJ1-1,.,.,TGTGCCACCAGCAGAGGGGGGGGAGGGAAAGCTTTCTTT,CATSRGGGGKAFF
TRBV10-3,TRBJ2-5,.,.,TGTGCCATCAGTGAGGGACCCGCGGGGACCCAGTACTTC,CAISEGPAGTQYF
TRBV18,TRBJ1-6,.,.,TGTGCCAGCTCACCTCCAGTTGGGCAGGGGAGATCACCCCTCCACTTT,CASSPPVGQGRSPLHF
TRBV5-1,TRBJ2-1,.,TRBD2,TGCGCCAGCAGCCCGACTAGCGGCAATGAGCAGTTCTTC,CASSPTSGNEQFF
TRBV11-1,TRBJ2-7,.,.,TGTGCCAGCAGCCGGGCGGGGTACGAGCAGTACTTC,CASSRAGYEQYF
TRBV27,TRBJ2-1,.,.,TGTGCCAGCAGTTTATCGGCGACTGTCAATGAGCAGTTCTTC,CASSLSATVNEQFF
TRBV19,TRBJ1-2,.,TRBD1,TGTGCCAGTAGTATCACAGGGGAAGGTGGCTACACCTTC,CASSITGEGGYTF
TRBV10-3,TRBJ1-5,once,.,TGTGCCATCAGTGAGACTGGGGTCCGGCGGGATCAGCCCCAGCATTTT,CAISETGVRRDQPQHF
TRBV10-2,TRBJ1-5,.,.,TGCGCCAGCAGTGAGTCGAACGGGTATCAGCCCCAGCATTTT,CASSESNGYQPQHF
TRBV13,TRBJ1-4,.,TRBD1,TGTGCCAGCAGCTTAGGCTTCGGGACAGGGGGCGAAGAAAAACTGTTTTTT,CASSLGFGTGGEEKLFF
TRBV11-3,TRBJ2-2,.,.,TGTGCCAGCAGCTTGAGCACCACGAACACCGGGGAGCTGTTTTTT,CASSLSTTNTGELFF
TRBV19,TRBJ2-7,.,.,TGTGCCAGTAGTTCAGGGGCGAAAATCTACGAGCAGTACTTC,CASSSGAKIYEQYF